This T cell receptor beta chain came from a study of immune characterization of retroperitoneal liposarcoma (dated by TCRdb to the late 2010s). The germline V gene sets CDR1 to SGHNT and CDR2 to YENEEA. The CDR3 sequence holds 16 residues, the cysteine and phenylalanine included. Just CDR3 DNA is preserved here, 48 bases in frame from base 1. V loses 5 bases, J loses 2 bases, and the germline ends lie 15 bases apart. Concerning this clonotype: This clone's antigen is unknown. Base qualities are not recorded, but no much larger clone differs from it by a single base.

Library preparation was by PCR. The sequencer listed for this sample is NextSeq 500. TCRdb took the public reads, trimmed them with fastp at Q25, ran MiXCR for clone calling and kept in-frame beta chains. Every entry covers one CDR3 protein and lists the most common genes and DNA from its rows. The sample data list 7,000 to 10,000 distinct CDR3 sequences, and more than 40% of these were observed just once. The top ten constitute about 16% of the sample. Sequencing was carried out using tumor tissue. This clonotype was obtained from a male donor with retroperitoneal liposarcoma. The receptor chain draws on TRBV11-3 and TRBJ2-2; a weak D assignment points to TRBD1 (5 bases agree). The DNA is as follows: TGTGCCAGCAGCCCGTACGACAGCACTAACACCGGGGAGCTGTTTTTT. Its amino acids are CASSPYDSTNTGELFF.